This T cell receptor (beta chain) was sequenced for a study of T cell responses to AZD1222 COVID-19 vaccine. Whole-study findings and limits: Reports say nearly half of spike-specific TCRs go after unmutated variant regions. Donors were chiefly white British, with a greater number of females, and clonal diversity was perhaps underestimated. Spike-specific TCR breadth and depth went up after people got two AZD1222 doses. In all cases, repertoires were sampled only after the peak T cell response.

Germline values: CDR1 LGHDT, CDR2 YNNKEL (reference sequence). This CDR3 is built from 15 residues. V lost 1 base, J lost 3 bases, and 9 bases lay in between. Notes on this clone: As yet, its antigen is unknown.

Sequencing was performed with immunoSEQ multiplex PCR; in TCRdb, only in-frame clones are kept and a portion is missing. Of about 150,000 clones listed, around 91% are singletons. The sample was peripheral blood, taken on day 0 of AZD1222 vaccination. This clonotype originated in an adult in good health. V and J are TRBV3-1 (or the pseudogene TRBV3-2) and TRBJ2-2, with no clear D. The chain's CDR3 is CASSQGVTHTGELFF. The CDR3 bases are TGTGCCAGCAGCCAAGGAGTTACGCACACCGGGGAGCTGTTTTTT.